The present T cell receptor beta chain was sequenced within a study of human T cells and chemical hapten exposure. The overall study: The study lasted approximately 26 weeks, and patients were dosed weekly with diphenylcyclopropenone on the scalp throughout. Study-wide points: TCRs at high frequency, those above 1 in 1000, did not change with DPC sensitization. Relative to controls, expanded TCRs formed significantly more large CDR3 similarity clusters.

This clonotype was seen only a few times. Its specificity is not known. In the authors' workflow: Per sample, the median was around 100,000 TCRs, with values from approximately 25,000 to 650,000. TCRdb passed the RACE reads through MiXCR, listing each CDR3 protein once. None of the V and J calls come from the authors' own analysis; TCRdb made them. The repertoire holds some 74,000 distinct CDR3 sequences, 14% seen once, with approximately 4.6% in the top ten. As for time point: pre-sensitization, week 0. Treatment specified: therapeutic diphenylcyclopropenone sensitization with weekly scalp DPC. J gave up 5 bases and V 2 bases, and 9 bases lay outside the gene matches. Looked up from germline, CDR1 is MNHNY and CDR2 is SVGAGI (reference sequence). This CDR3 contains 17 residues.

This rearrangement joins TRBV6-6 to TRBJ2-1; 10 positions match TRBD2. The sequence was obtained from a woman aged 50 to 60 with alopecia areata. Some clones in this sample may be carry-over from other donors' samples. Sequenced material: whole blood, taken in connection with sensitization to the hapten diphenylcyclopropenone (DPC). CDR3 DNA sequence: TGTGCCAGCAGTTACGGGGCTAGCGGGAGTCCCAACAATGAGCAGTTCTTC. As protein: CASSYGASGSPNNEQFF.